What follows describes a single T cell receptor beta chain. Its antigen is as yet unknown. The primer mix had 60 Vbeta and 13 Jbeta primers. The assay was immunoSEQ multiplex PCR, and TCRdb's table has in-frame clones only and misses some. The sample holds about 160,000 clones, roughly 80% seen once. V was cut by 4 bases and J by 5 bases, with 9 bases left in between. Germline values: CDR1 LGHNA, CDR2 YNFKEQ. The CDR3 covers 13 residues. The sample is drawn from a study of cytomegalovirus exposure and HLA in healthy donors. Study results and limitations: It emerged from a later analysis that several of the most significant clusters appeared to be linked to common viral pathogens.

The rearrangement joins TRBV4-2 to TRBJ2-1; possibly TRBD2 for D (6 bases). The TCR originated in a woman in her twenties or thirties in good health and CMV-seropositive. The sequencing sample was made of PBMCs. DNA of the CDR3: TGTGCCAGCAGCCGGGACTTAAACAATGAGCAGTTCTTC. Its protein is CASSRDLNNEQFF.